One and the same sample provided the 4 T cell receptor beta chains below, sequenced in a study of CD8+ T cells in alopecia areata. The treatment denotes: oral pan-JAK inhibitor, 5-10 mg twice daily. Once RNA had been extracted, it was reverse transcribed into cDNA to act as the sequencing template. Some clones are missing from TCRdb's copy, which holds only in-frame ones; the method was immunoSEQ multiplex PCR. The sample has 150,000 to 200,000 clones; 40% to 55% are singletons. This specimen consisted of CD8+ T cells sorted from blood, obtained at week 52, from a patient treated with tofacitinib. The receptors originated from a human donor with alopecia areata.

This rearrangement joins TRBV29-1 to TRBJ2-1, with no clear D. V gave up 4 bases and J gave up 9 bases, with 13 bases separating them. This CDR3 comprises 12 residues. CDR1 SQVTM and CDR2 ANQGSEA come from the germline V gene. The CDR3 region is CSVVDLKGEQFF. Here the CDR3 DNA reads TGCAGCGTTGTCGATCTGAAAGGTGAGCAGTTCTTC.

The CDR3 DNA reads TGTGCCAGCAGGGGACCCGGGGGATCAATGCAGTACTTC. It yields the protein CASRGPGGSMQYF. The V gene is TRBV2, the J gene TRBJ2-5; tentatively, D is TRBD2 (6 bases). The CDR3 runs to 13 residues. Germline V gives CDR1 SNHLY, CDR2 FYNNEI. The germline V and J ends were trimmed by 6 bases and 11 bases, with 19 bases remaining between them.

This clone was detected a few times. This chain joins TRBV18 and TRBJ2-5, with 9 bases lining up with TRBD2. Germline lookup yields CDR1 KGHSH and CDR2 LQKENI. This CDR3 has 16 amino acids. V trimming: 0 bases; J trimming: 6 bases; junction bases outside the gene matches: 8. The CDR3 coding sequence is TGTGCCAGCTCACCACCGGAGCGGGGGGTCCGAAAGACCCAGTACTTC. It yields the protein CASSPPERGVRKTQYF.

V gene TRBV27 combines with J gene TRBJ1-5; D remains ambiguous. The V and J ends lost 0 bases and 3 bases respectively, with 12 bases between them. This CDR3 is built from 16 residues. Germline CDR1 is MNHEY and CDR2 is SMNVEV (reference sequence). In nucleotides, the CDR3 is TGTGCCAGCAGTTTATCGTCCCCCCGGGACAATCAGCCCCAGCATTTT. Encoded protein: CASSLSSPRDNQPQHF.